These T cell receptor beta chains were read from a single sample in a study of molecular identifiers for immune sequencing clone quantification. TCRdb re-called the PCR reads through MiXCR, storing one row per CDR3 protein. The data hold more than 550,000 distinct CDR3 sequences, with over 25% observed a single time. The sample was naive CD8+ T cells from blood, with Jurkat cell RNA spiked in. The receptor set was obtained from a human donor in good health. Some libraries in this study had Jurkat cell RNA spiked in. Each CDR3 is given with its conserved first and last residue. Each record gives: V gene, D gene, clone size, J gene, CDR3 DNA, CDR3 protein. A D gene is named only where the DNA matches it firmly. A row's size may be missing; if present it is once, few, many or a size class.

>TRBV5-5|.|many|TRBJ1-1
TGTGCCAGCAGCGATCTCCTTAACACTGAAGCTTTCTTT
CASSDLLNTEAFF
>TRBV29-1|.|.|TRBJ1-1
TGCAGCGTTGAAGACCAGAACACTGAAGCTTTCTTT
CSVEDQNTEAFF
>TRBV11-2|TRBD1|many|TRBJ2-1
TGTGCCAGCAGCCCGTTCGGACAGGGAAGCTCCTACAATGAGCAGTTCTTC
CASSPFGQGSSYNEQFF
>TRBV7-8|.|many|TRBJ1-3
TGTGCCAGCAGCTTAAGACAGCCCTCTGGAAACACCATATATTTT
CASSLRQPSGNTIYF
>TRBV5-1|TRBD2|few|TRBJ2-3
TGCGCCAGCAGACCGGGACTAGCGGGAGGGCTGAGAGGGAGCACAGATACGCAGTATTTT
CASRPGLAGGLRGSTDTQYF
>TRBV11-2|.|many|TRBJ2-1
TGTGCCAGCAGGAGGACCGGGACTGACAATGAGCAGTTCTTC
CASRRTGTDNEQFF
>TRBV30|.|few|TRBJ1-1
TGTGCCTGGAGTTGGGGGCCCACTGAAGCTTTCTTT
CAWSWGPTEAFF
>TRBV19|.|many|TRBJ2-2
TGTGCCAGTACCTTAGCGAACACGAACACCGGGGAGCTGTTTTTT
CASTLANTNTGELFF
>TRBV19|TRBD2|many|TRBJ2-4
TGTGCCAGTAGTATTGGGCTAGCGGGAGCCAAAAACATTCAGTACTTC
CASSIGLAGAKNIQYF
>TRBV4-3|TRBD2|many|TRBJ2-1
TGCGCCAGCAGCCAAGACTCTAGCGGATACAATGAGCAGTTCTTC
CASSQDSSGYNEQFF
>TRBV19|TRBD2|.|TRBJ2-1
TGTGCCAGTGCCAGCGGGGCCCGAAGCTCCTACAATGAGCAGTTCTTC
CASASGARSSYNEQFF
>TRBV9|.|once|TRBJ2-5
TGTGCCAGCAGCGTAGGTGATAACCCCTCACGAGAGACCCAGTACTTC
CASSVGDNPSRETQYF
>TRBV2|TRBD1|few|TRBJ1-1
TGTGCCAGCAGGGGGACAGGGGGAAACACTGAAGCTTTCTTT
CASRGTGGNTEAFF
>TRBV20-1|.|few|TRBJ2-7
TGCAGTGCTAGAGATTTAGGTCGGGGGGCCCGATCCGAGCAGTACTTC
CSARDLGRGARSEQYF
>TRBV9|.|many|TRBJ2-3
TGTGCCAGCAGCCACTATAGCACAGATACGCAGTATTTT
CASSHYSTDTQYF
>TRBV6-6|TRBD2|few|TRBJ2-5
TGTGCCGGCAGCCTTAGCGGGAGTGAGACCCAGTACTTC
CAGSLSGSETQYF
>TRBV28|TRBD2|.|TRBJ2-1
TGTGCCAGCAGTTTAAATAGCGGGAGTACCAATGAGCAGTTCTTC
CASSLNSGSTNEQFF